This T cell receptor (beta chain) came from a study of blood T cell repertoires in COVID-19. The germline V gene has CDR1 SNHLY and CDR2 FYNNEI. Trimming removed 4 bases from V and 8 bases from J; junction bases left unmatched: 11. This CDR3 is 15 amino acids long. Under the authors' procedure: For nucleated cells, counts were estimated from reference gene primer amplification. Data came from immunoSEQ multiplex PCR; TCRdb stores just in-frame clones and leaves some out. The V and J calls and clone size are taken from that table; D and trimming were inferred from the DNA. The sample contains approximately 230,000 clones, around 88% of which appear only once.

The sequenced sample was peripheral blood. The V gene is TRBV2, the J gene TRBJ1-2; 9 nucleotides match TRBD1. The clonotype originates from a man older than 75 with acute or convalescent COVID-19. CDR3: CASSAFRGDRVGYTF. The CDR3 nucleotides are TGTGCCAGCAGTGCTTTCCGAGGGGACAGGGTCGGCTACACCTTC.